One and the same sample provided the 24 T cell receptor beta chains below, sequenced in a study of metastatic and nonmetastatic thyroid tumors. Not a single patient had been given any form of treatment at any point before undergoing thyroid surgery. With MiXCR, TCRdb reprocessed the PCR reads. This sample has some 34,000 clones, with about 15% found just once. Specimen: blood. Receptors were obtained from a female donor with papillary thyroid cancer or a benign thyroid nodule (not recorded which). Some clones in this sample may be carry-over from other donors' samples.

This clone came up a few times. The rearrangement joins TRBV28 to TRBJ1-1, with a tentative D call TRBD1 (5 bases). This CDR3 is 19 amino acids long. V shed 5 bases and J shed 4 bases, with 29 bases lying between them. Looked up from germline, CDR1 is MDHEN and CDR2 is SYDVKM. CDR3 sequence (DNA): TGTGCCAGCAGTCCGAGGTTGGGACTAGCGGGGCAGGGTGGCACTGAAGCTTTCTTT. Translating gives CASSPRLGLAGQGGTEAFF.

This clone was counted at least ten times. The chain employs TRBV7-2 and TRBJ2-7; D not resolved. CDR3 length: 14 residues. Germline values: CDR1 SGHTA, CDR2 FQGNSA. V lost 0 bases, J lost 3 bases, and 9 bases lay in between. The CDR3 DNA reads TGTGCCAGCAGCTTAGCGATCGAGAACTACGAGCAGTACTTC. Amino acid sequence: CASSLAIENYEQYF. The full variable domain, with the rest looked up from reference TRBV7-2 and TRBJ2-7, is GAGVSQSPSNKVTEKGKDVELRCDPISGHTALYWYRQSLGQGLEFLIYFQGNSAPDKSGLPSDRFSAERTGGSVSTLTIQRTQQEDSAVYLCASSLAIENYEQYFGPGTRLTVT.

This clone was seen at least ten times. This chain uses TRBV9 with TRBJ2-3; the match to TRBD2 covers 10 bases. The CDR3 has 15 amino acids. Looked up from germline, CDR1 is SGDLS and CDR2 is YYNGEE. V lost 6 bases to trimming and J lost 5 bases; unmatched junction nucleotides: 9. Written as DNA, the CDR3 is TGTGCCAGCAACCACCGGACTAGCGGTCGAGATACGCAGTATTTT. It translates to CASNHRTSGRDTQYF.

In regard to this clone: Lacking the conserved final phenylalanine or tryptophan, this CDR3 likely reflects a read error. The chain combines TRBV2 with TRBJ2-7, with D possibly being TRBD1 or TRBD2 (5 bases each). Germline V gives CDR1 SNHLY, CDR2 FYNNEI. Trimming stripped 3 bases from V and 3 bases from J, with 9 bases between. The CDR3 totals 13 residues. In nucleotides, the CDR3 is TGTGCCAGCAGTGACCGGGACGTCTACGAGCAGTACTTA. Translated: CASSDRDVYEQYL.

This clone was seen more than once but under ten times. A junction boundary mismatches the germline segment, possibly from a read error. The gene calls are TRBV2 and TRBJ1-5; 8 bases line up with TRBD1. There are 13 residues in the CDR3. Germline CDR1 SNHLY, CDR2 FYNNEI. The CDR3 DNA reads TGTGCCAGACAGGGGGATAGCAATGAGCCCCAGCATTTT. It is translated as CARQGDSNEPQHF.

This clone showed up just a few times. A much larger clone differs from this one at a single base, so this may be a read error. The V gene is TRBV25-1, the J gene TRBJ1-4, with D perhaps TRBD1 (5 bases). Trimming pared 6 bases from V and 7 bases from J, leaving 12 bases between. Germline assignment: CDR1 MGHDK and CDR2 SYGVNS. The CDR3 runs to 13 residues. The chain's CDR3 is CASRLGRSEKLFF. The DNA of the CDR3 is TGTGCCAGCAGACTGGGGCGATCTGAAAAACTGTTTTTT.

The chain carries TRBV15 and TRBJ2-5; tentatively, D is TRBD2 (6 bases). V dropped 0 bases and J dropped 5 bases, with 7 bases sitting between them. CDR1 and CDR2 from the germline V gene are LNHNV and YYDKDF (reference sequence). The length of the CDR3 is 13 residues. CDR3 sequence reads: CATSRDRGETQYF. CDR3 nucleotides: TGTGCCACCAGCAGAGATCGGGGGGAGACCCAGTACTTC.

This clone came up many times. This specimen includes other DNA sequences encoding the same CDR3. CDR3 loop: CASGKGPVNSPLHF. DNA of the CDR3: TGTGCCAGTGGGAAAGGACCGGTCAATTCACCCCTCCACTTT. The genes are TRBV19 and TRBJ1-6, with D uncertain. CDR1 is LNHDA and CDR2 is SQIVND in the germline V gene (reference sequence). V was cut by 8 bases and J by 7 bases, with 15 bases left in between. The CDR3 is 14 residues long.

As for this clone: This may arise from a read error, as a much more abundant clone is one base away. This rearrangement joins TRBV5-4 to TRBJ2-2, with D possibly matching TRBD2 (6 bases). This CDR3 spans 13 amino acids. Trimming stripped 7 bases from V and 5 bases from J, with 12 bases between. Germline V gives CDR1 SGHNT, CDR2 YYREEE (reference sequence). CDR3 in amino acids: CASWRDRTGELFF. DNA of the CDR3: TGTGCCAGCTGGCGGGATCGTACCGGGGAGCTGTTTTTT.

The chain joins TRBV12-5 to TRBJ2-7; 11 bases agree with TRBD2. V gave up 10 bases and J gave up 4 bases; unmatched junction bases: 18. The CDR3 extends over 17 amino acids. The germline CDR1 and CDR2 sequences are LGHNT and FRNRAP. CDR3: CAMGTGTSGAPPYEQYF. The CDR3 DNA reads TGTGCTATGGGTACCGGGACTAGCGGTGCACCTCCTTACGAGCAGTACTTC.

This clone showed up many times. The same CDR3 arises from other DNA sequences in this sample as well. The chain carries TRBV29-1 and TRBJ1-1; D gene uncertain. Germline values: CDR1 SQVTM, CDR2 ANQGSEA. Trimming cost V 6 bases and J 1 base, with 15 bases left between them. CDR3 length: 14 amino acids. CDR3 sequence (DNA): TGCAGCGTCGGTTACTCTTCCGCGAACACTGAAGCTTTCTTT. Translated, it gives CSVGYSSANTEAFF. Full variable domain (remainder filled in from reference TRBV29-1 and TRBJ1-1): SAVISQKPSRDICQRGTSLTIQCQVDSQVTMMFWYRQQPGQSLTLIATANQGSEATYESGFVIDKFPISRPNLTFSTLTVSNMSPEDSSIYLCSVGYSSANTEAFFGQGTRLTVV.

This clone was seen ten or more times. This chain joins TRBV18 and TRBJ1-6; D gene uncertain. Germline CDR1 and CDR2: KGHSH and LQKENI. The CDR3 is 18 residues long. Trimming removed 2 bases at V and 0 bases at J, with 14 bases between. In nucleotides, the CDR3 is TGTGCCAGCTCACCAGAAGAGGTCCTGAGCTCCTATAATTCACCCCTCCACTTT. This translates into CASSPEEVLSSYNSPLHF.

This clone was counted many times. V gene TRBV7-9 combines with J gene TRBJ2-1; 8 nucleotides line up with TRBD2. The CDR3 has 14 amino acids. The J segment lost 8 bases and the V segment lost 2 bases, leaving 5 bases of the junction unmatched. Germline V gives CDR1 SEHNR, CDR2 FQNEAQ (reference sequence). In DNA, the CDR3 is TGTGCCAGCAGCTTAAATACGGGAGGGGATGAGCAGTTCTTC. It specifies CASSLNTGGDEQFF.

This clone has more than one count but fewer than ten. This chain connects TRBV6-2 or TRBV6-3 to TRBJ2-3; TRBD1 matches 8 bases. J gave up 3 bases and V 1 base, and 9 bases lay outside the gene matches. The CDR3 spans 17 residues. The germline gives CDR1 MNHEY, CDR2 SVGEGT. The CDR3 DNA follows: TGTGCCAGCAGTTACTACGGACAGGGCTTAGGTACAGATACGCAGTATTTT. Protein product: CASSYYGQGLGTDTQYF.

This chain connects TRBV2 to TRBJ2-3, with unresolved D. Germline loops: CDR1 SNHLY, CDR2 FYNNEI. V lost 3 bases to trimming and J lost 4 bases, with 14 bases between them. This CDR3 spans 15 amino acids. The CDR3 region has the DNA TGTGCCAGCAGTGAGATATGGGTTCGGTCAGATACGCAGTATTTT. This encodes CASSEIWVRSDTQYF.

This clone was detected a few times. The rearrangement uses TRBV29-1 and TRBJ2-6; tentative D call: TRBD1 (6 bases). This CDR3 has 15 residues. V was pared by 8 bases and J by 0 bases, with 14 bases between. CDR1 and CDR2 (germline): SQVTM, ANQGSEA. CDR3 DNA: TGCAGCTCCACCCGACAGGACTCTGGGGCCAACGTCCTGACTTTC. It translates to CSSTRQDSGANVLTF.

At least ten counts were recorded for this clone. The chain carries TRBV7-8 and TRBJ1-2; D is unclear. Per germline, CDR1 SGHVS and CDR2 FQNEAQ. This CDR3 is built from 15 residues. V lost 1 base and J lost 3, with 12 bases in between. The CDR3 sequence is CASSLGPASHYGYTF. In DNA, the CDR3 is TGTGCCAGCAGCTTAGGTCCCGCCAGCCACTATGGCTACACCTTC.

This clone was seen ten or more times. This sequence joins TRBV7-6 and TRBJ2-5; possibly TRBD2 for D (6 bases). In germline, CDR1 is SGHVS, CDR2 FNYEAQ. CDR3 size: 17 residues. Trimming left V 2 bases short and J 2 bases short, with 18 bases between. CDR3 bases: TGTGCCAGCAGCTTAAGCCCTCTGGCGGGGAAACAAGAGACCCAGTACTTC. It codes for CASSLSPLAGKQETQYF.

By share of the sample, this clone is medium-sized. This chain joins TRBV6-1 and TRBJ2-7, with 10 bases identical to TRBD2. Germline V gene lookup returns CDR1 MNHNS and CDR2 SASEGT. The CDR3 covers 14 residues. The V and J ends lost 5 bases and 4 bases, in that order; junction bases with no gene match: 5. The CDR3 here is CASSKLAGRYEQYF. The CDR3 DNA follows: TGTGCCAGCAGTAAACTAGCGGGGCGTTACGAGCAGTACTTC.

This clone was seen repeatedly, ten times or more. The V call is TRBV11-3, the J call TRBJ1-1; D not certain. Germline-derived CDR1 and CDR2 are SGHNT and YENEEA. The ends were cut back, 6 bases at V and 3 bases at J, with 11 bases in the middle. The CDR3 extends over 13 amino acids. This CDR3 reads CASSESEYTEAFF. CDR3 DNA sequence: TGTGCCAGCAGTGAGAGTGAATACACTGAAGCTTTCTTT.

This clone was seen ten or more times. The genes are TRBV24-1 and TRBJ2-3, with TRBD2 matching over 12 bases. CDR3 size: 18 residues. CDR1 and CDR2 from the germline V gene are KGHDR and SFDVKD. The trim removed 4 bases at V and 0 bases at J, leaving 7 bases unmatched. The CDR3 DNA follows: TGTGCCACCAGTGAGGGAGGACTAGCGGGATTTAGCACAGATACGCAGTATTTT. This codes for CATSEGGLAGFSTDTQYF.

This clone was seen at least ten times. CDR3 loop: CASSRQDNSPLHF. In nucleotides, the CDR3 is TGTGCCAGCTCAAGACAGGATAATTCACCCCTCCACTTT. The chain uses TRBV18 and TRBJ1-6, with D perhaps TRBD1 (6 bases). The CDR3 has 13 residues. V lost 5 bases to trimming and J lost 5 bases, with 7 bases between them. Per the germline V gene, CDR1 is KGHSH and CDR2 is LQKENI. Full variable domain (outside the CDR3, taken from reference TRBV18 and TRBJ1-6): NAGVMQNPRHLVRRRGQEARLRCSPMKGHSHVYWYRQLPEEGLKFMVYLQKENIIDESGMPKERFSAEFPKEGPSILRIQQVVRGDSAAYFCASSRQDNSPLHFGNGTRLTVT.

This clone was recorded a few times. This chain links TRBV6-1 with TRBJ2-1; 9 bases line up with TRBD2. The CDR3 has 17 residues. Germline V CDR1 and CDR2: MNHNS, SASEGT. V shed 0 bases, J shed 0 bases, and the junction held 3 bases outside the gene matches. CDR3 DNA: TGTGCCAGCAGTGAAGCAGCGGGGGGCGGCTCCTACAATGAGCAGTTCTTC. Amino acids: CASSEAAGGGSYNEQFF.

This clone was seen ten or more times. This sequence joins TRBV28 and TRBJ2-7; the match to TRBD1 covers 7 bases. The germline V gene encodes CDR1 MDHEN and CDR2 SYDVKM. With V trimmed by 4 bases and J by 5 bases, 5 bases remained unmatched. CDR3 length equals 13 residues. CDR3 sequence: CASSSVTGDEQYF. The CDR3, as DNA: TGTGCCAGCAGTTCGGTAACAGGGGACGAGCAGTACTTC.